This TCR beta chain appears in the sequencing data of a study of T cell changes during pregnancy in multiple sclerosis. V was pared by 5 bases and J by 6 bases, with 17 bases between. CDR3 length: 15 residues. Germline V gene data show CDR1 as MNHEY and CDR2 as SMNVEV (reference sequence). Sequencing was performed with immunoSEQ multiplex PCR; in TCRdb, only in-frame clones are kept and a portion is missing. Counted here are tens of thousands of clones, just over 90% occurring once; the ten biggest clones make up roughly 1.3%. The source material was peripheral blood, sampled in the third trimester of pregnancy. The rearrangement uses TRBV27 and TRBJ2-1, with a possible D match to TRBD2 (7 bases). The TCR originated in a female donor with multiple sclerosis, enrolled in a pregnancy study. Here the CDR3 DNA reads TGTGCCAGCAGTCCCACAGGGCCGGGGGGCAATGAGCAGTTCTTC. It encodes CASSPTGPGGNEQFF.